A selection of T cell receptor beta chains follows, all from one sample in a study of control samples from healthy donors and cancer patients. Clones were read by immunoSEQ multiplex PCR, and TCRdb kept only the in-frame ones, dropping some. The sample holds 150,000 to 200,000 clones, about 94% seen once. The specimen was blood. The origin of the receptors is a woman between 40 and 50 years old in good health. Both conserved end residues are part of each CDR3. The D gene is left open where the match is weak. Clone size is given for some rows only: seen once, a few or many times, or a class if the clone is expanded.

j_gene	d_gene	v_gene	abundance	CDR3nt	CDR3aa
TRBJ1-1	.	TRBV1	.	TGCACCAGCAGCCCTGGACAGGGGGTGGTTGTGAACACTGAAGCTTTCTTT	CTSSPGQGVVVNTEAFF
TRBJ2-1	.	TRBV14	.	TGTGCCAGCAGCCAAGATGGGCTCGGTGGTCCCTACAATGAGCAGTTCTTC	CASSQDGLGGPYNEQFF
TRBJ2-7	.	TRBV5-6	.	TGTGCCAGCAGTGTGCGAGGGAGACCCCTCGGCGAGCAGTACTTC	CASSVRGRPLGEQYF
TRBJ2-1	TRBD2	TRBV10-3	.	TGTGCCATCAGTGAGTCGATTGGACTAGTAACGGGTAATGAGCAGTTCTTC	CAISESIGLVTGNEQFF
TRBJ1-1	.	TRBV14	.	TGTGCCAGCAGCCAAGAGAGGGTTGTTTTCTTCTTT	CASSQERVVFFF
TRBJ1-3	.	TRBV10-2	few	TGCGCCAGCAGTGATCGGCCACTCTCTGGAAACACCATATATTTT	CASSDRPLSGNTIYF
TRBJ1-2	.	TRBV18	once	TGTGCCAGCTCACGGAGTGAGGGGCCTAACTATGGCTACACCTTC	CASSRSEGPNYGYTF
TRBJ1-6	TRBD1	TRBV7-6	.	TGTGCCAGCAGCTTGGCGACAGGGATAAAAGGCAATTCACCCCTCCACTTT	CASSLATGIKGNSPLHF
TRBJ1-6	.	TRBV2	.	TGTGCCAGCAGCACTTACAGGATCCCCCTCCACTTT	CASSTYRIPLHF
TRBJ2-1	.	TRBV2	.	TGTGCCACAAGTAGTTGGCGGACCTACAATGAGCAGTTCTTC	CATSSWRTYNEQFF
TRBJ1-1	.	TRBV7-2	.	TGTGCCAGCAGCTTAGCGGCGGGGTTGAACACTGAAGCTTTCTTT	CASSLAAGLNTEAFF
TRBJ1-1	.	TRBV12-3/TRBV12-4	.	TGTGCCAGCAGTTTAAACAGGAACACTGAAGCTTTCTTT	CASSLNRNTEAFF
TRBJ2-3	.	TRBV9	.	TGTGCCAGCAGCGTAGCGGGGCTAGCTCTGGGCACAGATACGCAGTATTTT	CASSVAGLALGTDTQYF
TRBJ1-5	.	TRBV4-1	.	TGCGCCAGCAGCCCCGCTCTGGGAGGGCAGCCCCAGCATTTT	CASSPALGGQPQHF
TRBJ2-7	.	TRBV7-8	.	TGTGCCAGCAGCTTAGAACCTGCTAGCAGCTACGAGCAGTACTTC	CASSLEPASSYEQYF
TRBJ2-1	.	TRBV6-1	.	TGTGCCAGCAGTGAAGCCGTCAAGGGAACTAGGGGGGCCTACAATGAGCAGTTCTTC	CASSEAVKGTRGAYNEQFF
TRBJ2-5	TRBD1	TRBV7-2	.	TGTGCCAGCAGCTTAGGACAGGGACAGACCCAGTACTTC	CASSLGQGQTQYF
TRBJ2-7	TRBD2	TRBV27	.	TGTGCCAGCAGTTTCAGCGGGGGGTCCTCCTACGAGCAGTACTTC	CASSFSGGSSYEQYF
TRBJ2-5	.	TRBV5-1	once	TGCGCCAGCAGCTCGGGCAACGGGGAGACCCAGTACTTC	CASSSGNGETQYF
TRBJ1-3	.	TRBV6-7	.	TGTGCCAGCAGTTACCTTCCGGTGACGATATTGGGCACCATATATTTT	CASSYLPVTILGTIYF
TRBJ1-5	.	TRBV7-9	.	TGTGCCAGCAGCCGCTCGGGGGTGGATCAGCCCCAGCATTTT	CASSRSGVDQPQHF
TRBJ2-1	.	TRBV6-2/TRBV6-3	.	TGTGCCAGCAGTAGGGCAGGGAGCTACAATGAGCAGTTCTTC	CASSRAGSYNEQFF
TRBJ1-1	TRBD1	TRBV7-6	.	TGTGCCAGCAGCTTAGACCCCGGGACAGCAATCCTCTATACGGACACTGAAGCTTTCTTT	CASSLDPGTAILYTDTEAFF
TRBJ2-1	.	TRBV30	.	TGTGCCTGGAGTGTAGACGGGACTCCACACAATGAGCAGTTCTTC	CAWSVDGTPHNEQFF
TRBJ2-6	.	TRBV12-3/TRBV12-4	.	TGTGCCAGCAGTTTTACTGGGGCCAACGTCCTGACTTTC	CASSFTGANVLTF
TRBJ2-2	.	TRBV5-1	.	TGCGCCAGCAGTGGGGGGTTCACCGGGGAGCTGTTTTTT	CASSGGFTGELFF
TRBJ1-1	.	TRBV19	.	TGTGCCAGTAGTATAGCCGGGCCCGAAGCTTTCTTT	CASSIAGPEAFF
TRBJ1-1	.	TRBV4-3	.	TGCGCCAGCAGCCAAGCTCAGGTGTCGGGCACTGAAGCTTTCTTT	CASSQAQVSGTEAFF
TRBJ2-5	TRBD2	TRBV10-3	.	TGTGCCATCAGTGCCGACCAGCGGGGGGGTCAAGAGACCCAGTACTTC	CAISADQRGGQETQYF
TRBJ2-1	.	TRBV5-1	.	TGCGCCAGCAGCTTGTTCTGGGGCCATGAGCAGTTCTTC	CASSLFWGHEQFF
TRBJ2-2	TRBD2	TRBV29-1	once	TGCAGCGTTGAGTTTCGCGCTAGCGGGGGGAGGGTGGACACCGGGGAGCTGTTTTTT	CSVEFRASGGRVDTGELFF
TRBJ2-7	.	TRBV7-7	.	TGTGCTAGCAGCTCTGCAGGGTCCTACGAGCAGTACTTC	CASSSAGSYEQYF
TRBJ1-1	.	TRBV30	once	TGTGCCTGGAGTGAAGACCGGGGGTGGACTGAAGCTTTCTTT	CAWSEDRGWTEAFF
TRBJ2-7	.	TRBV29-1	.	TGCAGCGTACAGGAGCTTCCCTACGAGCAGTACTTC	CSVQELPYEQYF
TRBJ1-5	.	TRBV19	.	TGTGCCAGTAGTCCCACGAGGGGAAGCAATCAGCCCCAGCATTTT	CASSPTRGSNQPQHF
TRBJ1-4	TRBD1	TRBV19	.	TGTGCCAGTAGTTCTAGACAGGGCCTAGGAGAAAAACTGTTTTTT	CASSSRQGLGEKLFF
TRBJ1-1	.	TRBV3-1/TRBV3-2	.	TGTGCCAGCAGCCAAGATTATGGGCCTTTAACTGAAGCTTTCTTT	CASSQDYGPLTEAFF
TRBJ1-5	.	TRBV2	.	TGTGCCAGCAGTGACGTGGGTGGCAATCAGCCCCAGCATTTT	CASSDVGGNQPQHF
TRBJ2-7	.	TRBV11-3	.	TGTGCCAGCAGCTTAGACGGATACGAGCAGTACTTC	CASSLDGYEQYF
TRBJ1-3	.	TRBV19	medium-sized	TGTGCCAGTATCCAGGGAACGTCTGGAAACACCATATATTTT	CASIQGTSGNTIYF
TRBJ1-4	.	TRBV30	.	TGTGCCTGGAGTACTCAGGGGCTCAATGAAAAACTGTTTTTT	CAWSTQGLNEKLFF
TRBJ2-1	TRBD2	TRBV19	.	TGTGCCAGTAGTCCAACCAGCGGGGGCTACAATGAGCAGTTCTTC	CASSPTSGGYNEQFF
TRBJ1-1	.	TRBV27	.	TGTGCCAGCAGTTTAACAGGGTCATGGGGGAACACTGAAGCTTTCTTT	CASSLTGSWGNTEAFF
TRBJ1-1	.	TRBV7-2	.	TGTGCCAGTTTAGTGGATTGGGGGTCGGCTGAAGCTTTCTTT	CASLVDWGSAEAFF
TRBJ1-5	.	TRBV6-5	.	TGTGCCAGCATCGGGTCGCAGAGTTATCAGCCCCAGCATTTT	CASIGSQSYQPQHF
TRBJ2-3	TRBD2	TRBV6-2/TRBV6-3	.	TGTGCCAGCAGTGGCAAGACTAGCGGGAGGAAGTTTTCCTGGGATACGCAGTATTTT	CASSGKTSGRKFSWDTQYF
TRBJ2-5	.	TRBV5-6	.	TGTGCCAGCAGCTTGGGAGGGGCGAACCAAGAGACCCAGTACTTC	CASSLGGANQETQYF
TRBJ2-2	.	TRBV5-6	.	TGTGCCAGCAGCTCCCTTTCAGCAAACACCGGGGAGCTGTTTTTT	CASSSLSANTGELFF
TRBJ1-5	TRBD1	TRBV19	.	TGTGCCAGTAGTATTCGAGCAGGGGGCTACAATCAGCCCCAGCATTTT	CASSIRAGGYNQPQHF
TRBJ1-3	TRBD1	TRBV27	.	TGTGCCAGCAGGCCGGGACAGGGGATAGGAAACACCATATATTTT	CASRPGQGIGNTIYF